This T cell receptor (beta chain) was sequenced for a study of blood T cell repertoires in COVID-19. Study background: Sites across the United States, Italy and Spain contributed samples from acute and convalescent COVID-19. Nucleic acid was either cDNA or gDNA, and it came from T cells, B-cell-depleted T cells, or PBMCs.

Looked up from germline, CDR1 is SNHLY and CDR2 is FYNNEI. The CDR3 has 13 residues. V gave up 6 bases and J gave up 8 bases; unmatched junction bases: 6. In the original processing: Reference gene primers were amplified, and this amplification served to estimate nucleated cell counts. Repertoires were generated with immunoSEQ multiplex PCR, while TCRdb's copy carries only in-frame clones and drops some. The D gene and trimming were derived from the DNA, and the V and J assignments and clone size from that table. Of roughly 100,000 clones listed, about nine tenths were seen once; the top ten hold roughly 14%.

This chain joins TRBV2 and TRBJ1-2; 10 nucleotides match TRBD1. The receptor was derived from a man aged 45 to 65 with acute or convalescent COVID-19. The source material was peripheral blood. CDR3 nucleotide sequence: TGTGCCAGCAGGACAGGGGGCAGTTCCGGCTACACCTTC. Translation: CASRTGGSSGYTF. Complete variable domain (other parts from reference TRBV2 and TRBJ1-2): EPEVTQTPSHQVTQMGQEVILRCVPISNHLYFYWYRQILGQKVEFLVSFYNNEISEKSEIFDDQFSVERPDGSNFTLKIRSTKLEDSAMYFCASRTGGSSGYTFGSGTRLTVV.